This is a list of T cell receptor beta chains from one sample in a study of graft-versus-host responses after intestinal transplantation. Produced via immunoSEQ multiplex PCR; TCRdb's table is partial and in-frame only. The profile shows roughly 110,000 clones, approximately 88% of them singletons. Their target antigens are unknown. The specimen comprised unstimulated CD4+ T cells sorted from spleen or lymph node cells, sampled before transplant. The source of these receptors is a human donor who was the organ donor for an intestinal transplant. The CDR3 runs from the conserved cysteine through the conserved F or W. The D gene is left open where the match is weak. Clone size is not always given. Where it is, it says once, few, many or a class for expanded clones.

V	J	size	D	CDR3	DNA
TRBV19	TRBJ2-7	NA	TRBD2	CASSILSGSLRDEQYF	TGTGCCAGTAGTATCCTTAGCGGGAGTCTCCGGGACGAGCAGTACTTC
TRBV18	TRBJ2-5	NA	TRBD1	CASSPGQGRETQYF	TGTGCCAGCTCACCTGGACAGGGGAGAGAGACCCAGTACTTC
TRBV19	TRBJ2-6	NA	NA	CASSIGISGANVLTF	TGTGCCAGTAGTATCGGGATATCTGGGGCCAACGTCCTGACTTTC
TRBV27	TRBJ1-1	NA	NA	CASSLFTNTEAFF	TGTGCCAGCAGTTTATTCACGAACACTGAAGCTTTCTTT
TRBV29-1	TRBJ2-7	few	TRBD2	CSVGTSVGYEQYF	TGCAGCGTTGGGACTAGTGTGGGCTACGAGCAGTACTTC
TRBV10-2	TRBJ1-1	NA	NA	CASRDNTEAFF	TGCGCCAGCAGGGACAACACTGAAGCTTTCTTT
TRBV29-1	TRBJ1-2	NA	TRBD1	CSVEGTGLYGYTF	TGCAGCGTTGAAGGGACAGGACTATATGGCTACACCTTC
TRBV5-1	TRBJ2-5	NA	NA	CASSSAGGRQETQYF	TGCGCCAGCAGCTCCGCCGGCGGTCGCCAAGAGACCCAGTACTTC
TRBV19	TRBJ2-5	NA	NA	CASSMVEQETQYF	TGTGCCAGTAGTATGGTGGAACAAGAGACCCAGTACTTC
TRBV10-3	TRBJ1-6	NA	NA	CAIRDNSPLHF	TGTGCCATCAGGGACAATTCACCCCTCCACTTT
TRBV6-1	TRBJ1-2	NA	NA	CASSVGTNYGYTF	TGTGCCAGCAGTGTCGGGACAAACTATGGCTACACCTTC
TRBV5-4	TRBJ2-5	NA	NA	CASSLGTGAVVRETQYF	TGTGCCAGCAGCTTAGGGACTGGCGCAGTCGTAAGAGAGACCCAGTACTTC
TRBV5-1	TRBJ2-3	NA	TRBD1	CASSLAGTGGDTQYF	TGCGCCAGCAGCTTGGCCGGGACAGGGGGAGATACGCAGTATTTT
TRBV6-1	TRBJ1-5	NA	TRBD1	CASSVGQGGQPQHF	TGTGCCAGCAGTGTGGGACAGGGAGGTCAGCCCCAGCATTTT
TRBV6-6	TRBJ1-1	NA	NA	CASSYFRDTEAFF	TGTGCCAGCAGTTACTTCAGGGACACTGAAGCTTTCTTT
TRBV11-2	TRBJ1-2	NA	NA	CASSPQGYYGYTF	TGTGCCAGCAGCCCTCAGGGGTACTATGGCTACACCTTC
TRBV9	TRBJ1-6	NA	NA	CASSVEARSSYNSPLHF	TGTGCCAGCAGCGTGGAGGCTCGGAGCTCCTATAATTCACCCCTCCACTTT
TRBV29-1	TRBJ2-1	NA	NA	CRVGGRGQGRNNEQFF	TGCCGCGTGGGGGGCCGGGGGCAGGGGCGGAACAATGAGCAGTTCTTC
TRBV4-1	TRBJ1-2	NA	NA	CASTKSSPRSNYGYTF	TGCGCCAGCACCAAATCCTCACCGAGGTCCAACTATGGCTACACCTTC
TRBV7-2	TRBJ2-7	NA	TRBD2	CASKSRGLAGVQYF	TGTGCCAGCAAATCTCGGGGGCTAGCGGGGGTGCAGTACTTC
TRBV6-1	TRBJ2-5	NA	NA	CASSSGLSRGETQYF	TGTGCCAGCAGTTCCGGATTATCAAGGGGGGAGACCCAGTACTTC
TRBV5-5	TRBJ2-7	NA	NA	CASSFSPGTPTYEQYF	TGTGCCAGCAGCTTTTCCCCCGGAACCCCCACCTACGAGCAGTACTTC
TRBV19	TRBJ1-3	NA	NA	CASSIGGFGNTIYF	TGTGCCAGTAGTATAGGGGGCTTTGGAAACACCATATATTTT
TRBV28	TRBJ2-1	NA	TRBD2	CASSLFRTSGRAISNEQFF	TGTGCCAGCAGTTTATTCAGGACTAGCGGGAGGGCCATTTCCAATGAGCAGTTCTTC
TRBV4-2	TRBJ1-2	NA	TRBD1	CASSRDSGGSLANYGYTF	TGTGCCAGCAGCCGGGATTCAGGGGGCTCCCTAGCTAACTATGGCTACACCTTC
TRBV5-8	TRBJ2-3	NA	NA	CASSLLSGNADTQYF	TGTGCCAGCAGCCTATTGTCGGGGAACGCAGATACGCAGTATTTT
TRBV7-2	TRBJ2-3	NA	NA	CASSSGRATRWDTQYF	TGTGCCAGCAGTTCAGGCCGGGCCACGAGGTGGGATACGCAGTATTTT
TRBV29-1	TRBJ1-2	NA	TRBD1	CSVVPPTGGTYGYTF	TGCAGCGTTGTTCCCCCGACAGGGGGGACCTATGGCTACACCTTC
TRBV5-4	TRBJ1-4	NA	NA	CASSRSGAAPLNEKLFF	TGTGCCAGCAGCAGATCGGGGGCCGCCCCCCTTAATGAAAAACTGTTTTTT
TRBV7-3	TRBJ2-1	few	NA	CASSLTSGKQFF	TGTGCCAGCAGCTTAACTAGCGGAAAGCAGTTCTTC
TRBV30	TRBJ1-6	NA	NA	CASHGQYNSPLHF	TGTGCCTCCCACGGGCAGTATAATTCACCCCTCCACTTT
TRBV10-3	TRBJ2-3	NA	NA	CAISDSTSTDTQYF	TGTGCCATCAGCGACTCAACTAGCACAGATACGCAGTATTTT
TRBV19	TRBJ1-5	NA	TRBD1	CASSMRGQGAGQPQHF	TGTGCCAGTAGTATGAGGGGACAGGGGGCAGGTCAGCCCCAGCATTTT
TRBV2	TRBJ1-4	few	NA	CASKDEKLFF	TGTGCCAGCAAGGATGAAAAACTGTTTTTT
TRBV29-1	TRBJ2-3	NA	NA	CSVGRGVAQYF	TGCAGCGTGGGGCGGGGAGTCGCGCAGTATTTT
TRBV2	TRBJ2-1	once	NA	CASSGGLANEQFF	TGTGCCAGCAGCGGAGGACTCGCAAATGAGCAGTTCTTC
TRBV5-1	TRBJ2-7	NA	TRBD1	CASSLPGQGMYEQYF	TGCGCCAGCAGCCTACCGGGACAGGGGATGTACGAGCAGTACTTC
TRBV6-1	TRBJ1-6	NA	TRBD1	CASRQGNSPLHF	TGTGCCAGCAGACAGGGGAATTCACCCCTCCACTTT
TRBV5-1	TRBJ1-2	once	NA	CASSLQQGTYGYTF	TGCGCCAGCAGCCTGCAGCAGGGGACCTATGGCTACACCTTC
TRBV4-1	TRBJ2-3	NA	TRBD2	CASSQDLRGLAGSLDTQYF	TGCGCCAGCAGCCAAGATCTTAGAGGACTAGCGGGAAGTCTTGATACGCAGTATTTT
TRBV19	TRBJ1-5	NA	NA	CASSARGQPQHF	TGTGCCAGTAGCGCGCGAGGTCAGCCCCAGCATTTT
TRBV5-6	TRBJ1-1	NA	TRBD1	CASSPDRGAMNTEAFF	TGTGCCAGCAGCCCGGACAGGGGGGCTATGAACACTGAAGCTTTCTTT
TRBV15	TRBJ2-5	NA	NA	CATSRGPPPEETQYF	TGTGCCACCAGCAGAGGCCCCCCGCCTGAAGAGACCCAGTACTTC
TRBV6-1	TRBJ1-3	NA	TRBD1	CASQTRGSGNTIYF	TGTGCCAGTCAGACCAGGGGGTCTGGAAACACCATATATTTT
TRBV9	TRBJ1-2	NA	TRBD1	CASSVATGAPYGYTF	TGTGCCAGCAGCGTAGCTACAGGGGCGCCCTATGGCTACACCTTC
TRBV7-3	TRBJ2-6	NA	TRBD1	CASRAPGTVNVLTF	TGTGCCAGCCGAGCCCCCGGGACAGTAAACGTCCTGACTTTC
TRBV6-4	TRBJ1-6	NA	NA	CASLVRDGYNSPLHF	TGTGCCAGCTTAGTGAGGGACGGTTATAATTCACCCCTCCACTTT
TRBV9	TRBJ1-2	NA	NA	CASSVGADHNYGYTF	TGTGCCAGCAGCGTAGGGGCAGACCATAACTATGGCTACACCTTC
TRBV27	TRBJ2-2	few	TRBD1	CASSFDRGYGELFF	TGTGCCAGCAGTTTTGACAGGGGGTACGGGGAGCTGTTTTTT
TRBV10-3	TRBJ1-5	NA	TRBD1	CAISESGTGMQPQHF	TGTGCCATCAGTGAGTCCGGGACAGGGATGCAGCCCCAGCATTTT
TRBV30	TRBJ2-2	once	NA	CAWSVRPGQRRLELFF	TGTGCCTGGAGTGTCCGTCCGGGCCAGCGAAGGTTGGAGCTGTTTTTT
TRBV29-1	TRBJ1-1	NA	NA	CSVEGRNYPRAFF	TGCAGCGTTGAAGGACGGAATTACCCGAGAGCTTTCTTT
TRBV7-9	TRBJ2-7	few	TRBD2	CASSRGLAGVYEQYF	TGTGCCAGCAGCCGGGGACTAGCGGGAGTCTACGAGCAGTACTTC
TRBV5-1	TRBJ1-2	NA	TRBD1	CASSTGGSGYGYTF	TGCGCCAGCAGCACAGGGGGTTCGGGCTATGGCTACACCTTC
TRBV2	TRBJ1-1	few	NA	CASRTGNTEAFF	TGTGCCAGCAGGACAGGGAACACTGAAGCTTTCTTT
TRBV5-4	TRBJ1-1	NA	NA	CASSLSGMNTEAFF	TGTGCCAGCAGCTTATCAGGGATGAACACTGAAGCTTTCTTT
TRBV6-5	TRBJ2-3	few	NA	CASTLQGSTDTQYF	TGTGCCAGCACCTTGCAGGGAAGCACAGATACGCAGTATTTT
TRBV4-1	TRBJ1-1	NA	NA	CASSLGGENTEAFF	TGCGCCAGCAGCCTAGGGGGGGAGAACACTGAAGCTTTCTTT
TRBV5-1	TRBJ2-2	NA	NA	CASSSPQGPELFF	TGCGCCAGCAGCTCTCCACAGGGTCCGGAGCTGTTTTTT
TRBV5-6	TRBJ1-1	NA	TRBD1	CARSWGERRDRGTEAFF	TGTGCCCGCAGCTGGGGGGAAAGACGAGACAGGGGCACTGAAGCTTTCTTT